The clone carrying this T cell receptor beta chain has a single count. Original processing methods: Amplifying reference gene primers gave estimates of nucleated cell counts. Measured with immunoSEQ multiplex PCR; TCRdb has only the in-frame clones, and not every one. D and trimming were read from the DNA, whereas the V and J calls and clone size are those reported in that table. Seen here are tens of thousands of clones, roughly 82% observed once, and the top ten hold about 8%. The sample is drawn from a study of blood T cell repertoires in COVID-19. Overall study context: COVID-19 samples from acute and convalescent phases originated in the United States, Italy and Spain. PBMCs, B-cell-depleted T cells, or T cells provided the cDNA or gDNA that made up the material.

The sample consisted of peripheral blood. The receptor's source is a man aged 45-65 years with active COVID-19.

CDR3 region: CASSVTGRVETQYF. The CDR3 nucleotides are TGTGCCAGCAGCGTTACAGGACGAGTAGAGACCCAGTACTTC. The chain uses TRBV9 and TRBJ2-5, with a weak D call TRBD1 (5 bases). Between the trimmed V and J ends, which lost 2 bases and 4 bases, there was a span of 12 bases. The CDR3 is 14 residues long. The germline CDR1 and CDR2 sequences are SGDLS and YYNGEE.